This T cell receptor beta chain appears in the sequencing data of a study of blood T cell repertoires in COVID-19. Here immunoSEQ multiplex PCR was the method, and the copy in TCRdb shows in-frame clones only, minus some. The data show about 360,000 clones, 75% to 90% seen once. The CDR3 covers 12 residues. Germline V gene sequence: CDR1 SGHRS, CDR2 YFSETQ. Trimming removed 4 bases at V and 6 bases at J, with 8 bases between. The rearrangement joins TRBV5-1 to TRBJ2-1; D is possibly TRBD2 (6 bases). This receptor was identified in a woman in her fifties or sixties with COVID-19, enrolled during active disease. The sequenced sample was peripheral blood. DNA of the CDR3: TGCGCCAGCAGCCAACTAGCCAATGAGCAGTTCTTC. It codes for CASSQLANEQFF.